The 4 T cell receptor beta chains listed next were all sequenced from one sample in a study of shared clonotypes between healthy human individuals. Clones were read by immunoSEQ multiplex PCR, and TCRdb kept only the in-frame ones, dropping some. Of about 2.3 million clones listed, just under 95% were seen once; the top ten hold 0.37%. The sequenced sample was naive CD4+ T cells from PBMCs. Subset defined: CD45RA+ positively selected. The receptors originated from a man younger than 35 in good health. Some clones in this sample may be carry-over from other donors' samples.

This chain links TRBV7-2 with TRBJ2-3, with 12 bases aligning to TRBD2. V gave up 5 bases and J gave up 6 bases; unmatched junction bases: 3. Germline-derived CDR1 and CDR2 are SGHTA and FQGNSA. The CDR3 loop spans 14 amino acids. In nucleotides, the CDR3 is TGTGCCAGCAGCGATCTAGCGGGGGGGGATACGCAGTATTTT. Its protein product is CASSDLAGGDTQYF.

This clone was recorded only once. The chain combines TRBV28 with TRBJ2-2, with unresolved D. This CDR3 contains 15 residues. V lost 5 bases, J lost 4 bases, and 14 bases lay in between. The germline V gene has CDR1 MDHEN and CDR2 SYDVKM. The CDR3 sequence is CASSPRPRSTGELFF. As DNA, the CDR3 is TGTGCCAGCAGTCCCCGACCCAGAAGCACCGGGGAGCTGTTTTTT.

The CDR3 bases are TGTGCCAGCAGCTTGGTGAGTCAGGTCCATGGCTACACCTTC. Its protein product is CASSLVSQVHGYTF. The chain employs TRBV5-4 and TRBJ1-2; no firm D call. The V end was cut by 0 bases, the J end by 6 bases, with 12 bases between. From germline, CDR1 is SGHNT and CDR2 YYREEE (reference sequence). The CDR3 spans 14 residues.

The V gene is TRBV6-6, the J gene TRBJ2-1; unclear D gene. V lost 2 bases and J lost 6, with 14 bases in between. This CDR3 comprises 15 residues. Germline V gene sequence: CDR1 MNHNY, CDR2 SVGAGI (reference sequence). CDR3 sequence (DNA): TGTGCCAGCAGTTACCCGGTGGCCCCCTTCAATGAGCAGTTCTTC. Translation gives CASSYPVAPFNEQFF.